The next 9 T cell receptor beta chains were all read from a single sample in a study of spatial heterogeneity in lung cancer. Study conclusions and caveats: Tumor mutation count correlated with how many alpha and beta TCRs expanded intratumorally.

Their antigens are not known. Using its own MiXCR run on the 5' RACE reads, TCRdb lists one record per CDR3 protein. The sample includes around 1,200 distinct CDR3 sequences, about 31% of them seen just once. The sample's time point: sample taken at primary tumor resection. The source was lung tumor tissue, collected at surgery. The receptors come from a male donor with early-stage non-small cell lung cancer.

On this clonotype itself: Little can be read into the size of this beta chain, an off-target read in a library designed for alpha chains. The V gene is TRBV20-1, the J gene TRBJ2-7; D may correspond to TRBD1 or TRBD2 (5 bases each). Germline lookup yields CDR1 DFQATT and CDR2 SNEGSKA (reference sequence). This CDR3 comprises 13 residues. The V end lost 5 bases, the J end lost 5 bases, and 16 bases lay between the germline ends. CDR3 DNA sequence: TGCAGTGCTCAGAGGGGCGCGAACCACGAGCAGTACTTC. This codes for CSAQRGANHEQYF.

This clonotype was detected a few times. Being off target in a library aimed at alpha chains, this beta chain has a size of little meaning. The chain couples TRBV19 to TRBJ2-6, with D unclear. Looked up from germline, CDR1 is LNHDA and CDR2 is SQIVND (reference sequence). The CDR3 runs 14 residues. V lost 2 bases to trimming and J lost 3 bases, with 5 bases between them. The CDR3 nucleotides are TGTGCCAGTAGTATACTTCATGGGGCCAACGTCCTGACTTTC. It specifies CASSILHGANVLTF.

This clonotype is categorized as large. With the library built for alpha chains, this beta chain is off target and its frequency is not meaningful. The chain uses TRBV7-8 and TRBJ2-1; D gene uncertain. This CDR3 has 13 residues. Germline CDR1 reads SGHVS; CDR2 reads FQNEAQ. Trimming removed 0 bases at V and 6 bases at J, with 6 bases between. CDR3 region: CASSLAGFNEQFF. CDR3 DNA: TGTGCCAGCAGCTTAGCAGGGTTCAATGAGCAGTTCTTC.

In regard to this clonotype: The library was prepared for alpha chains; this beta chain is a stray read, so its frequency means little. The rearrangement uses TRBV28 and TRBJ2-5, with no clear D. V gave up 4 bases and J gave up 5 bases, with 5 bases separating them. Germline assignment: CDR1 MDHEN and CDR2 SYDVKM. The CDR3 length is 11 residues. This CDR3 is CASSWGETQYF. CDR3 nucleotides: TGTGCCAGCAGTTGGGGTGAGACCCAGTACTTC.

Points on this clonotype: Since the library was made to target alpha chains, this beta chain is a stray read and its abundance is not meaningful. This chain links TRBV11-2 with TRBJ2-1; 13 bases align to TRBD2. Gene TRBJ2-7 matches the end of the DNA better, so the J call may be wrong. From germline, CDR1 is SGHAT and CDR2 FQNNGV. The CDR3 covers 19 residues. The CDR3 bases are TGTGCCAGCAGCTTAGATCGCCCGGGACTAGCGGGATTGGTGGATGAGCAGTACTTC. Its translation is CASSLDRPGLAGLVDEQYF.

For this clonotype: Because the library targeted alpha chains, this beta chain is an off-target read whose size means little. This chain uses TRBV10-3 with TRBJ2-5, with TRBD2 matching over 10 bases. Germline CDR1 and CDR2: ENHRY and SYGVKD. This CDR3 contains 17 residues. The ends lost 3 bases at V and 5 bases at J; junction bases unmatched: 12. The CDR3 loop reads CAISDPSGGKVRETQYF. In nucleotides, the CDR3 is TGTGCCATCAGTGACCCTAGCGGGGGAAAGGTGCGGGAGACCCAGTACTTC.

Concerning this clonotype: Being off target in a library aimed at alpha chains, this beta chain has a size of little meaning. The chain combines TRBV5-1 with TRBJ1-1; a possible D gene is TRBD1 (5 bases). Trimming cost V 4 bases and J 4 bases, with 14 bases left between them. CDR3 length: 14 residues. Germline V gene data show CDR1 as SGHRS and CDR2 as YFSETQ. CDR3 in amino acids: CASSPGRAGTEAFF. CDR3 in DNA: TGCGCCAGCAGCCCGGGACGGGCGGGCACTGAAGCTTTCTTT.

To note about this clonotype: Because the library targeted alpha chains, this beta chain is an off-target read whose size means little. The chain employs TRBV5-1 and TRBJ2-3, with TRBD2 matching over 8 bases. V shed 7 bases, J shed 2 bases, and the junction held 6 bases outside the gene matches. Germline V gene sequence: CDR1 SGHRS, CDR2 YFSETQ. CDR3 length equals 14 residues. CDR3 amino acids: CASANSGDTDTQYF. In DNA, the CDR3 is TGCGCCAGCGCCAATAGCGGGGACACAGATACGCAGTATTTT.

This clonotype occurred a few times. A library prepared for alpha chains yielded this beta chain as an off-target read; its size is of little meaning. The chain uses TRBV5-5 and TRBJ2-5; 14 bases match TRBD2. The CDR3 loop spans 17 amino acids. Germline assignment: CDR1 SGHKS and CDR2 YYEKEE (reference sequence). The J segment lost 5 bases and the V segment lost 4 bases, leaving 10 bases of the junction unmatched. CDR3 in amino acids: CASSPSTSGRVRETQYF. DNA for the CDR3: TGTGCCAGCAGCCCGTCGACTAGCGGGAGGGTGCGGGAGACCCAGTACTTC. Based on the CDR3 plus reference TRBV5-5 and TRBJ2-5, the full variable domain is DAGVTQSPTHLIKTRGQQVTLRCSPISGHKSVSWYQQVLGQGPQFIFQYYEKEERGRGNFPDRFSARQFPNYSSELNVNALLLGDSALYLCASSPSTSGRVRETQYFGPGTRLLVL.